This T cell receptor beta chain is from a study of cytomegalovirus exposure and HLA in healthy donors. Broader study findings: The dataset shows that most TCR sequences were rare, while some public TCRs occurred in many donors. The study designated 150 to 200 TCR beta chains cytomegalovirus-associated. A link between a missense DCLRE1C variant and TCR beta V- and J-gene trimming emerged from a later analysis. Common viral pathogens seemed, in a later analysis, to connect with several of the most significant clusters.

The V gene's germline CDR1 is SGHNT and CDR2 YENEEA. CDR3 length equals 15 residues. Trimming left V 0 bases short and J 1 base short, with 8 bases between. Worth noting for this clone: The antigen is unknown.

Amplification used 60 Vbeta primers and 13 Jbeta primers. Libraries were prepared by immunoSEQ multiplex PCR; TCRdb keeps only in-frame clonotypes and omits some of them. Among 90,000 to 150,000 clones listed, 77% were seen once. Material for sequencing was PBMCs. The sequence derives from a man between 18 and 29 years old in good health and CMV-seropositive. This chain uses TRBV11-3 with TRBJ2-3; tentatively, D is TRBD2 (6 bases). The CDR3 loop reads CASSLDSGRTDTQYF. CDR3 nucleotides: TGTGCCAGCAGCTTAGATAGCGGCCGCACAGATACGCAGTATTTT. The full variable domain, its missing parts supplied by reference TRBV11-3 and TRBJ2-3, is EAGVVQSPRYKIIEKKQPVAFWCNPISGHNTLYWYLQNLGQGPELLIRYENEEAVDDSQLPKDRFSAERLKGVDSTLKIQPAELGDSAVYLCASSLDSGRTDTQYFGPGTRLTVL.